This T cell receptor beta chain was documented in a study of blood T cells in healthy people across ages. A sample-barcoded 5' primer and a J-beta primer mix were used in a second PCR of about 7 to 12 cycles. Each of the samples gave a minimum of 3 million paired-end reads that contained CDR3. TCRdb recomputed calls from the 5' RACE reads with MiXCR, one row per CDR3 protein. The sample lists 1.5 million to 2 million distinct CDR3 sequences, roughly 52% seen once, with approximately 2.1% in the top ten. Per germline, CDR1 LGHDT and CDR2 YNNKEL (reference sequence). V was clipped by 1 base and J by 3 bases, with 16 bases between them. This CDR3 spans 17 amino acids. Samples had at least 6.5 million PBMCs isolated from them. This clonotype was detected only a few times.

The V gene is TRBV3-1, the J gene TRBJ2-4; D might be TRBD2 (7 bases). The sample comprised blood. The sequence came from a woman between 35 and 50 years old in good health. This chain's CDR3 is CASSQVAGAGDKNIQYF. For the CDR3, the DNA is TGTGCCAGCAGCCAAGTGGCGGGGGCAGGTGACAAAAACATTCAGTACTTC.